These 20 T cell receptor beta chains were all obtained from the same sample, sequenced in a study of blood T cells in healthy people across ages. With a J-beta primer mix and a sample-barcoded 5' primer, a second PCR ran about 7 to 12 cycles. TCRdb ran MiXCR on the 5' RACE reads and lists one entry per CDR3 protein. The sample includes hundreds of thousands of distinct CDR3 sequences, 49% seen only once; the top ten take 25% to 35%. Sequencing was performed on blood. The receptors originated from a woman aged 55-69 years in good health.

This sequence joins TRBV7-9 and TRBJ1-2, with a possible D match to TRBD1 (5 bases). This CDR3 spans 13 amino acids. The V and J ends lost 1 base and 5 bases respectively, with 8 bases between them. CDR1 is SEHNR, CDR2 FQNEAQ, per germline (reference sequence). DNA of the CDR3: TGTGCCAGCAGCTTAGACGGGGCGTATGGCTACACCTTC. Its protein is CASSLDGAYGYTF.

The CDR3 DNA sequence: TGCGCCAGCAGAAATGAGGGAGTCCACGAGCAGTACTTC. Translation: CASRNEGVHEQYF. This sequence joins TRBV5-1 and TRBJ2-7; the D gene is possibly TRBD2 (5 bases). This CDR3 is 13 amino acids long. Looked up from germline, CDR1 is SGHRS and CDR2 is YFSETQ. Trimming took 5 bases from V and 5 from J, leaving 14 bases between them.

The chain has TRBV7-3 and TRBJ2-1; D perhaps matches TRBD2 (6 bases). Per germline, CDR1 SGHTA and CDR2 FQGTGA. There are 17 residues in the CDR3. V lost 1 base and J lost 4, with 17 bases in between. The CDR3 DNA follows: TGTGCCAGCAGCTTAAAGCCCGGGACTCCCTCATACAATGAGCAGTTCTTC. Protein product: CASSLKPGTPSYNEQFF. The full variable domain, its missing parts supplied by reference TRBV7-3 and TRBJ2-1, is GAGVSQTPSNKVTEKGKYVELRCDPISGHTALYWYRQSLGQGPEFLIYFQGTGAADDSGLPNDRFFAVRPEGSVSTLKIQRTERGDSAVYLCASSLKPGTPSYNEQFFGPGTRLTVL.

The CDR3 loop is CASTDSGRDYEQYF. The CDR3 DNA follows: TGTGCCAGCACCGATAGCGGGAGGGATTACGAGCAGTACTTC. The chain carries TRBV27 and TRBJ2-4, with 11 bases that match TRBD2. The DNA end is a closer match to TRBJ2-7, so the J assignment may be wrong. CDR3 length equals 14 residues. In germline, CDR1 is MNHEY, CDR2 SMNVEV (reference sequence).

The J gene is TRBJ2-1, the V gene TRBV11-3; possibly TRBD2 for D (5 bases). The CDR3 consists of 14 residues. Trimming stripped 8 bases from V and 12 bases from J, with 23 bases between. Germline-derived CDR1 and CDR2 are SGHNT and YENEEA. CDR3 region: CASSPGPLGGGQFF. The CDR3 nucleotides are TGTGCCAGCTCCCCCGGGCCGCTTGGAGGCGGGCAGTTCTTC. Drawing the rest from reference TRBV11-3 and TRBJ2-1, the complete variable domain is EAGVVQSPRYKIIEKKQPVAFWCNPISGHNTLYWYLQNLGQGPELLIRYENEEAVDDSQLPKDRFSAERLKGVDSTLKIQPAELGDSAVYLCASSPGPLGGGQFFGPGTRLTVL.

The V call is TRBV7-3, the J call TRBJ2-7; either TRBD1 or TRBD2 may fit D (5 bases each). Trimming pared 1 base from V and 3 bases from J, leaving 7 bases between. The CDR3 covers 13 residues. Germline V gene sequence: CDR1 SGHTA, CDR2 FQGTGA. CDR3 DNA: TGTGCCAGCAGCTTAAGGGGGAACTACGAGCAGTACTTC. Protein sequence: CASSLRGNYEQYF.

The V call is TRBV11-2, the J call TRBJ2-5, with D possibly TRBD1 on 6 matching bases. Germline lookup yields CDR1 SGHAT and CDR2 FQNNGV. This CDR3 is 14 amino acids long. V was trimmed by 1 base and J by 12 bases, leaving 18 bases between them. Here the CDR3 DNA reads TGTGCCAGCAGCTTAGTCAGGGGTCCACGGATCGAGTACTTC. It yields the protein CASSLVRGPRIEYF.

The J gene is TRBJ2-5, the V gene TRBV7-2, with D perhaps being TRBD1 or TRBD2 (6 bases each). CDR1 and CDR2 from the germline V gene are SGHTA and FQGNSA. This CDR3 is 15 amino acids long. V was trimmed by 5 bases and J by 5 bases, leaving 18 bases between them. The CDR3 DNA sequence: TGTGCCAGCAGCATCATGGGGGCGGGGAGGGAGACCCAGTACTTC. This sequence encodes CASSIMGAGRETQYF. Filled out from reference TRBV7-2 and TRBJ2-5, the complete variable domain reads GAGVSQSPSNKVTEKGKDVELRCDPISGHTALYWYRQSLGQGLEFLIYFQGNSAPDKSGLPSDRFSAERTGGSVSTLTIQRTQQEDSAVYLCASSIMGAGRETQYFGPGTRLLVL.

Here the CDR3 reads CASSLVFRTIQETQYF. The CDR3 coding sequence is TGCGCCAGCAGCTTGGTATTTAGGACCATTCAAGAGACCCAGTACTTC. J is TRBJ2-5 and V is TRBV5-1; D gene ambiguous. The CDR3 runs to 16 residues. Germline V lookup: CDR1 SGHRS, CDR2 YFSETQ. The V end lost 0 bases, the J end lost 2 bases, and 14 bases lay between the germline ends.

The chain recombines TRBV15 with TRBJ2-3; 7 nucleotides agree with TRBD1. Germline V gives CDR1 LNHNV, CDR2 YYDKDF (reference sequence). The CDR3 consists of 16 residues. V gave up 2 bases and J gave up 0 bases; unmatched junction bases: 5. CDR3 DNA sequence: TGTGCCACCAGCAGACCTGGACAGGCTAGCACAGATACGCAGTATTTT. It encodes CATSRPGQASTDTQYF.

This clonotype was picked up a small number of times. The CDR3 spells CATREGLVVENEQFF. The CDR3 nucleotides are TGTGCCACCAGGGAAGGGCTAGTAGTTGAGAATGAGCAGTTCTTC. The chain links TRBV15 to TRBJ2-1; D gene ambiguous. Germline V gene lookup returns CDR1 LNHNV and CDR2 YYDKDF (reference sequence). The CDR3 spans 15 residues. The V end was cut by 6 bases, the J end by 7 bases, with 19 bases between. The whole variable domain, filled in from reference TRBV15 and TRBJ2-1, reads DAMVIQNPRYQVTQFGKPVTLSCSQTLNHNVMYWYQQKSSQAPKLLFHYYDKDFNNEADTPDNFQSRRPNTSFCFLDIRSPGLGDTAMYLCATREGLVVENEQFFGPGTRLTVL.

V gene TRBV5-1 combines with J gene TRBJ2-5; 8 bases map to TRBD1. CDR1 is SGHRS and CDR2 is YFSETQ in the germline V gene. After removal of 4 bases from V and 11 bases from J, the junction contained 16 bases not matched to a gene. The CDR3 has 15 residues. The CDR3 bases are TGCGCCAGCAGCGCCGGGACAGGCACCTACAATGAGCAGTACTTC. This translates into CASSAGTGTYNEQYF.

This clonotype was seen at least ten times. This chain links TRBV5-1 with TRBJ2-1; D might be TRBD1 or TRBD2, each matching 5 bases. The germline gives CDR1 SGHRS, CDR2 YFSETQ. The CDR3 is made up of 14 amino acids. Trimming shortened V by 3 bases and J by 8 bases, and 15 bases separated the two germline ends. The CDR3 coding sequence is TGCGCCAGCAGCTGGGGGATCCATAGCGATGAGCAGTTCTTC. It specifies CASSWGIHSDEQFF.

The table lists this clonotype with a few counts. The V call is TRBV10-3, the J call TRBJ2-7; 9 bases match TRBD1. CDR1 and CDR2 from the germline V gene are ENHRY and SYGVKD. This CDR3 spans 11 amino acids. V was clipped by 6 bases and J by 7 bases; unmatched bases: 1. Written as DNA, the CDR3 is TGTGCCATCAGGGGACAGGGAGAGCAGTACTTC. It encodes CAIRGQGEQYF.

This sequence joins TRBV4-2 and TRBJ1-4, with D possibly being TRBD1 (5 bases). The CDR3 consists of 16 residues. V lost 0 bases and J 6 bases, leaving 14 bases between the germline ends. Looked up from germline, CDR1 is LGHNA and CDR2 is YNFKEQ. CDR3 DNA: TGTGCCAGCAGCCAAGAGGGGGAAGGGGAGGATGAAAAACTGTTTTTT. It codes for CASSQEGEGEDEKLFF.

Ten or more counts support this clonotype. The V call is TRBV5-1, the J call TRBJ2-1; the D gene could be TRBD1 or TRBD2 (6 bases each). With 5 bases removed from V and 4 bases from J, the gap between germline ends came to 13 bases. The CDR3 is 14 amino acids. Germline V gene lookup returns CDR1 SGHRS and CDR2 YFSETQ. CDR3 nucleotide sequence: TGCGCCAGCAGAGAGGGGGGCGGATACAATGAGCAGTTCTTC. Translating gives CASREGGGYNEQFF.

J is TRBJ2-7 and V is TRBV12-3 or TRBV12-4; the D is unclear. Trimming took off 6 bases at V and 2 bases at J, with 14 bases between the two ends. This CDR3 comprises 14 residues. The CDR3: CASSDDKSTYEQYF. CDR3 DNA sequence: TGTGCCAGCAGCGACGACAAGAGTACCTACGAGCAGTACTTC.

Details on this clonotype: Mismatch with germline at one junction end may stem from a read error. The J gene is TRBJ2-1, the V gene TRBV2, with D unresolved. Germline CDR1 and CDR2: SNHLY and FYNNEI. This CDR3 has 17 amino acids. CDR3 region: CASSEALPRLGNNEQFF. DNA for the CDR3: TGTGCCAGCAGTGAAGCGCTTCCCCGATTGGGAAACAACGAGCAGTTCTTC.

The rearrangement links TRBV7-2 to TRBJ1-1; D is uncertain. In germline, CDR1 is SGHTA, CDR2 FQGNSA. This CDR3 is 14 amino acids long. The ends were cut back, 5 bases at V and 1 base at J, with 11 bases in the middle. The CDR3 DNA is TGTGCCAGCAGCCTAACAGTACAGAACACTGAAGCTTTCTTT. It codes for CASSLTVQNTEAFF. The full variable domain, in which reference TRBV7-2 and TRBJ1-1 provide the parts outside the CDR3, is GAGVSQSPSNKVTEKGKDVELRCDPISGHTALYWYRQSLGQGLEFLIYFQGNSAPDKSGLPSDRFSAERTGGSVSTLTIQRTQQEDSAVYLCASSLTVQNTEAFFGQGTRLTVV.

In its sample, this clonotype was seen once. CDR3 residues: CSVIGGDPNNEQFF. The CDR3 bases are TGCAGCGTTATCGGGGGGGACCCAAACAATGAGCAGTTCTTC. J is TRBJ2-1 and V is TRBV29-1; 8 bases align to TRBD2. CDR1 and CDR2 (germline): SQVTM, ANQGSEA. This CDR3 comprises 14 residues. The trim removed 5 bases at V and 5 bases at J, leaving 8 bases unmatched.